One sample yielded the 17 T cell receptor beta chains listed below, sequenced in a study of preoperative IRX-2 immunotherapy in early breast cancer. Clones were sequenced by immunoSEQ multiplex PCR, and TCRdb holds only the in-frame ones, with some missing. The sample carries about 24,000 clones, 70% to 90% recorded once. The treatment: preoperative locoregional IRX-2 cytokine immunotherapy. The input for sequencing was tumor tissue, taken after IRX-2 immunotherapy. The receptors were sampled from a human donor with breast cancer.

This chain uses TRBV9 with TRBJ2-1, with D perhaps TRBD1 or TRBD2 (5 bases each). Germline V gives CDR1 SGDLS, CDR2 YYNGEE. The CDR3 has 14 amino acids. Trimming took 1 base from V and 8 from J, leaving 13 bases between them. The CDR3 DNA reads as TGTGCCAGCAGCGTACGAGGGGCTCACGATGAGCAGTTCTTC. Amino acid sequence: CASSVRGAHDEQFF.

This clone appeared a single time. The rearrangement uses TRBV7-9 and TRBJ2-2; no firm D call. The CDR3 has 13 residues. The V and J ends lost 2 bases and 7 bases respectively, with 8 bases between them. Germline-derived CDR1 and CDR2 are SEHNR and FQNEAQ (reference sequence). CDR3 nucleotide sequence: TGTGCCAGCAGCTTAAAGCCTGGCGGGGAGCTGTTTTTT. It yields the protein CASSLKPGGELFF.

The DNA for the CDR3 is TGTGCCAGTAGTCGCTCAGGGTATAGTGGATCACCCCTCCACTTT. It codes for CASSRSGYSGSPLHF. This chain connects TRBV19 to TRBJ1-6, with D tentatively TRBD1 (5 bases). Trimming took off 5 bases at V and 10 bases at J, with 18 bases between the two ends. CDR3 size: 15 residues. The germline V gene has CDR1 LNHDA and CDR2 SQIVND (reference sequence).

The V call is TRBV15, the J call TRBJ1-1; D not resolved. The CDR3 contains 17 residues. The germline V gene has CDR1 LNHNV and CDR2 YYDKDF (reference sequence). Trimming removed 0 bases at V and 3 bases at J, with 17 bases between. In DNA form, the CDR3 reads TGTGCCACCAGCAGAGATCGGCTAGTAGGGCAGGACACTGAAGCTTTCTTT. It yields the protein CATSRDRLVGQDTEAFF.

The CDR3 loop is CATSAQGADNEQFF. The CDR3 DNA follows: TGTGCCACCAGCGCCCAGGGGGCCGACAATGAGCAGTTCTTC. The V gene is TRBV15, the J gene TRBJ2-1; 8 bases align to TRBD1. The CDR3 runs 14 residues. The germline gives CDR1 LNHNV, CDR2 YYDKDF (reference sequence). V lost 5 bases, J lost 5 bases, and 5 bases stayed unmatched.

This clone is large (0.1 to 1%) within its sample. Here the CDR3 reads CAISVEEPNSPLHF. CDR3 coding DNA: TGTGCCATCAGTGTTGAGGAGCCTAATTCACCCCTCCACTTT. The chain recombines TRBV10-3 with TRBJ1-6; no definite D call. Germline V lookup: CDR1 ENHRY, CDR2 SYGVKD. The CDR3 spans 14 residues. V was cut by 4 bases and J by 6 bases, with 10 bases left in between.

The J gene is TRBJ1-2, the V gene TRBV27; D possibly corresponds to TRBD1 (5 bases). The length of the CDR3 is 14 residues. V lost 2 bases and J 5 bases, leaving 12 bases between the germline ends. CDR1 is MNHEY, CDR2 SMNVEV, per germline (reference sequence). The CDR3 DNA follows: TGTGCCAGCAGTTTAAGAGGGGCCCCTTATGGCTACACCTTC. Residues: CASSLRGAPYGYTF.

This chain uses TRBV4-2 with TRBJ2-3, with D unresolved. Trimming pared 0 bases from V and 6 bases from J, leaving 10 bases between. The CDR3 totals 14 residues. Germline V gene data show CDR1 as LGHNA and CDR2 as YNFKEQ. CDR3: CASSQDQLEDTQYF. CDR3 nucleotides: TGTGCCAGCAGCCAAGATCAGTTAGAGGATACGCAGTATTTT.

V and J are TRBV7-2 and TRBJ2-5; perhaps TRBD2 as D (7 bases). Trimming removed 1 base at V and 5 bases at J, with 14 bases between. Germline assignment: CDR1 SGHTA and CDR2 FQGNSA. This CDR3 contains 15 residues. The CDR3 is CASSLERGGAETQYF. CDR3 bases: TGTGCCAGCAGCTTAGAGAGGGGGGGGGCGGAGACCCAGTACTTC.

The V and J genes are TRBV5-1 and TRBJ2-5; D gene uncertain. This CDR3 is built from 13 residues. Germline values: CDR1 SGHRS, CDR2 YFSETQ. V was clipped by 0 bases and J by 5 bases, with 8 bases between them. As DNA, the CDR3 is TGCGCCAGCAGCTTGGCCGGGTTGGAGACCCAGTACTTC. The encoded protein is CASSLAGLETQYF.

The V call is TRBV6-6, the J call TRBJ2-2; D gene uncertain. Germline V gives CDR1 MNHNY, CDR2 SVGAGI (reference sequence). Trimming stripped 2 bases from V and 6 bases from J, with 4 bases between. The CDR3 is 12 residues long. The CDR3 here is CASSYGAGELFF. The CDR3 DNA follows: TGTGCCAGCAGTTACGGGGCCGGGGAGCTGTTTTTT.

This clone appeared a single time. The chain couples TRBV27 to TRBJ1-2; 11 nucleotides match TRBD1. V dropped 10 bases and J dropped 5; count of bases not matched to a gene: 9. CDR1 is MNHEY, CDR2 SMNVEV, per germline (reference sequence). The CDR3 runs to 14 residues. The CDR3 coding sequence is TGTGCCACCAAGGGACAGGGGGTACGGTATGGCTACACCTTC. It encodes CATKGQGVRYGYTF.

The rearrangement links TRBV5-1 to TRBJ1-1; 9 nucleotides align to TRBD1. CDR1 SGHRS and CDR2 YFSETQ come from the germline V gene. J lost 3 bases, V lost 4 bases, and 1 base had no gene match. CDR3 length: 13 residues. The CDR3, as DNA: TGCGCCAGCAGCGGGACAGGGTACACTGAAGCTTTCTTT. Translation: CASSGTGYTEAFF. The variable domain in full, completed from reference TRBV5-1 and TRBJ1-1, reads KAGVTQTPRYLIKTRGQQVTLSCSPISGHRSVSWYQQTPGQGLQFLFEYFSETQRNKGNFPGRFSGRQFSNSRSEMNVSTLELGDSALYLCASSGTGYTEAFFGQGTRLTVV.

The V call is TRBV4-2, the J call TRBJ1-4; D possibly corresponds to TRBD1 (5 bases). V gave up 3 bases and J gave up 2 bases, with 16 bases separating them. CDR1 and CDR2 from the germline V gene are LGHNA and YNFKEQ. The CDR3 loop spans 17 amino acids. The CDR3 reads CASSQSYGDPTNEKLFF. The CDR3 DNA reads as TGTGCCAGCAGCCAGTCTTATGGGGACCCCACTAATGAAAAACTGTTTTTT.

The genes are TRBV2 and TRBJ1-1; D remains unclear. Germline V gene sequence: CDR1 SNHLY, CDR2 FYNNEI. Trimming cost V 4 bases and J 2 bases, with 8 bases left between them. The CDR3 extends over 13 amino acids. The CDR3 region has the DNA TGTGCCAGCAGTGTACAGAGAAACACTGAAGCTTTCTTT. Protein: CASSVQRNTEAFF.

The chain carries TRBV27 and TRBJ2-5, with 7 bases identical to TRBD1. V was pared by 6 bases and J by 5 bases, with 12 bases of the junction left unmatched. This CDR3 has 15 amino acids. Germline CDR1 MNHEY, CDR2 SMNVEV (reference sequence). The CDR3: CASSQLGGGPETQYF. The CDR3 region has the DNA TGTGCCAGCAGCCAACTAGGGGGCGGTCCGGAGACCCAGTACTTC.

Regarding this clone: Sequence at one end of the junction differs from germline and may be a read error. The chain combines TRBV5-8 with TRBJ2-1; 9 positions agree with TRBD1. In germline, CDR1 is SGHTS, CDR2 YDEGEE. This CDR3 is 12 amino acids long. Here the CDR3 reads CASRQGARPTIF. Written as DNA, the CDR3 is TGTGCCAGCAGACAGGGGGCGCGTCCGACGATCTTC.